Sequencing of this T cell receptor beta chain was carried out in a study of regulatory T cells in long-lasting Graves disease. In this sample, this clonotype turned up once. Its target is not known. Germline values: CDR1 MGHRA, CDR2 YSYEKL. With V trimmed by 4 bases and J by 1 base, 14 bases remained unmatched. The CDR3 runs to 19 residues. For TCR beta, libraries came from iRepertoire HTBI primers and Arm-PCR of CDR3 regions. TCRdb re-called the multiplex PCR reads with MiXCR, one entry per CDR3 protein. The table has about 530,000 distinct CDR3 sequences, about 16% seen once. Time point defined: newly diagnosed GD, antithyroid drugs for less than 3 months. The authors made the TCR library using RNA they extracted from PBMCs. Points from the study as a whole: Graves' patients with persistent disease showed TCR diversity lower than patients newly diagnosed. Preferential use of TRBV28, TRBJ1-2 and TRBJ2-5 was seen in persistent disease. New patients shared roughly 1,000 public clonotypes, and persistent patients shared more, with about 2,500.

The same sample was also studied in work on T cells in Graves' hyperthyroidism and ophthalmopathy.

The rearrangement joins TRBV4-1 to TRBJ1-5, with TRBD1 matching 9 bases. Source: peripheral blood mononuclear cells (PBMCs), taken at new diagnosis, from a patient treated with antithyroid drugs. The sequence was collected from a woman aged 40-65 years with Graves disease. The CDR3: CASSRFGTGSRVSNQPQHF. CDR3 nucleotide sequence: TGCGCCAGCAGCCGATTTGGGACAGGGTCCAGGGTAAGCAATCAGCCCCAGCATTTT.